The next 25 T cell receptor beta chains were all read from a single sample in a study of T cells in pancreatic ductal adenocarcinoma. Surgery without prior neoadjuvant therapy was the treatment of the selected pancreatic ductal adenocarcinoma patients. Sequenced by immunoSEQ multiplex PCR; TCRdb stores in-frame clones only, minus some. Of roughly 100,000 clones detected, about 95% appear once; the ten largest clones hold roughly 3%. Material for sequencing was PBMCs. The receptors here all came from a human donor with pancreatic ductal adenocarcinoma.

The chain uses TRBV5-6 and TRBJ2-3, with TRBD2 matching 11 bases. The CDR3 covers 17 residues. V gave up 2 bases and J gave up 0 bases; unmatched junction bases: 5. In germline, CDR1 is SGHDT, CDR2 YYEEEE. This CDR3 reads CASSLLAGAFSTDTQYF. Written as DNA, the CDR3 is TGTGCCAGCAGCTTACTAGCGGGGGCATTTAGCACAGATACGCAGTATTTT. Full variable domain (outside the CDR3, taken from reference TRBV5-6 and TRBJ2-3): DAGVTQSPTHLIKTRGQQVTLRCSPKSGHDTVSWYQQALGQGPQFIFQYYEEEERQRGNFPDRFSGHQFPNYSSELNVNALLLGDSALYLCASSLLAGAFSTDTQYFGPGTRLTVL.

CDR3 DNA: TGCGCCAGCAGCCAAGATTATGTCGGGGGGACTGGCTCCTACGAGCAGTACTTC. Its translation is CASSQDYVGGTGSYEQYF. This chain uses TRBV4-1 with TRBJ2-7, with 7 bases lining up with TRBD2. V gave up 0 bases and J gave up 0 bases; unmatched junction bases: 11. The CDR3 sequence is 18 residues long. Germline V gene data show CDR1 as MGHRA and CDR2 as YSYEKL.

V gene TRBV6-5 combines with J gene TRBJ1-2; TRBD1 aligns across 8 bases. Trimming at V came to 6 bases and at J to 4 bases, leaving 7 bases not matched to a gene. Germline CDR1 reads MNHEY; CDR2 reads SVGAGI. The CDR3 loop spans 14 amino acids. CDR3 amino acids: CASSAVTGVYGYTF. The CDR3 DNA sequence: TGTGCCAGCAGCGCGGTGACAGGGGTCTATGGCTACACCTTC.

The chain combines TRBV28 with TRBJ2-6, with D uncertain. Trimming cost V 5 bases and J 0 bases, with 14 bases left between them. This CDR3 contains 17 residues. CDR1 and CDR2 from the germline V gene are MDHEN and SYDVKM. This chain's CDR3 is CASSNRGPPSGANVLTF. The CDR3 nucleotides read TGTGCCAGCAGTAACCGAGGTCCGCCCTCTGGGGCCAACGTCCTGACTTTC.

The genes are TRBV9 and TRBJ1-5, with D tentatively TRBD1 (6 bases). The CDR3 is 14 amino acids. Germline V gene lookup returns CDR1 SGDLS and CDR2 YYNGEE. V dropped 3 bases and J dropped 9 bases, with 16 bases sitting between them. The CDR3 bases are TGTGCCAGCAGCGGGGGGGGACGGACAGCGCCCCAGCATTTT. Its translation: CASSGGGRTAPQHF.

The chain employs TRBV19 and TRBJ1-2; TRBD1 is a possible D gene (6 bases). This CDR3 has 13 residues. Germline assignment: CDR1 LNHDA and CDR2 SQIVND (reference sequence). V was trimmed by 10 bases and J by 4 bases, leaving 16 bases between them. The CDR3 DNA reads as TGTGCCATTCCAGGGGATCTCGGCTATGGCTACACCTTC. Its translation: CAIPGDLGYGYTF.

The rearrangement uses TRBV7-3 and TRBJ2-5, with D possibly being TRBD1 (6 bases). CDR1 is SGHTA and CDR2 is FQGTGA in the germline V gene. The CDR3 is made up of 14 amino acids. Trimming cost V 2 bases and J 3 bases, with 10 bases left between them. Written as DNA, the CDR3 is TGTGCCAGCAGCTTAGGACAGTGGGAAGAGACCCAGTACTTC. This sequence encodes CASSLGQWEETQYF.

V usage is TRBV18 and J usage is TRBJ2-6; D not certain. Trimming removed 5 bases from V and 1 base from J, with 3 bases in between. Germline CDR1 reads KGHSH; CDR2 reads LQKENI. The CDR3 runs to 13 residues. CDR3 DNA sequence: TGTGCCAGCTCATCATCTGGGGCCAACGTCCTGACTTTC. It yields the protein CASSSSGANVLTF.

The V and J genes are TRBV5-1 and TRBJ2-2; maybe TRBD1 (5 bases). The CDR3 runs 16 residues. Trimming removed 4 bases from V and 5 bases from J, with 18 bases in between. From germline, CDR1 is SGHRS and CDR2 YFSETQ. The CDR3 loop is CASSLDSDRRTGELFF. CDR3 coding DNA: TGCGCCAGCAGCCTTGACAGCGATAGGCGGACCGGGGAGCTGTTTTTT. The variable domain in full, with the rest retrieved from reference TRBV5-1 and TRBJ2-2, is KAGVTQTPRYLIKTRGQQVTLSCSPISGHRSVSWYQQTPGQGLQFLFEYFSETQRNKGNFPGRFSGRQFSNSRSEMNVSTLELGDSALYLCASSLDSDRRTGELFFGEGSRLTVL.

The chain carries TRBV9 and TRBJ2-7; 7 bases align to TRBD2. Looked up from germline, CDR1 is SGDLS and CDR2 is YYNGEE. V lost 0 bases and J lost 6; bases outside the gene matches: 15. There are 17 residues in the CDR3. This CDR3 reads CASSVGGWVGGPVEQYF. The CDR3 coding sequence is TGTGCCAGCAGCGTAGGGGGTTGGGTGGGAGGGCCAGTCGAGCAGTACTTC. Using reference TRBV9 and TRBJ2-7 for the parts outside the CDR3, the full variable domain is DSGVTQTPKHLITATGQRVTLRCSPRSGDLSVYWYQQSLDQGLQFLIQYYNGEERAKGNILERFSAQQFPDLHSELNLSSLELGDSALYFCASSVGGWVGGPVEQYFGPGTRLTVT.

V is TRBV9 and J is TRBJ2-1; 7 nucleotides align to TRBD2. J lost 9 bases, V lost 4 bases, and 16 bases had no gene match. CDR3 size: 16 residues. CDR1 is SGDLS, CDR2 YYNGEE, per germline. The CDR3 nucleotides read TGTGCCAGCAGCCCAGAGAGGACTAGAGGCGGGACTGAGCAGTTCTTC. The encoded protein is CASSPERTRGGTEQFF.

The table lists this clone with a count of one. The chain combines TRBV19 with TRBJ2-1, with TRBD2 matching over 8 bases. Germline V CDR1 and CDR2: LNHDA, SQIVND (reference sequence). This CDR3 is built from 17 residues. Trimming at V came to 5 bases and at J to 7 bases, leaving 16 bases not matched to a gene. The CDR3, as DNA: TGTGCCAGTAGTGCCCCTCTGGGAGCGGGAGCCCAGAATGAGCAGTTCTTC. This codes for CASSAPLGAGAQNEQFF.

The rearrangement joins TRBV5-1 to TRBJ2-1; D is uncertain. Trimming stripped 0 bases from V and 2 bases from J, with 6 bases between. There are 14 residues in the CDR3. Germline V gene lookup returns CDR1 SGHRS and CDR2 YFSETQ. The CDR3 DNA reads as TGCGCCAGCAGCTTGGGAGAGGCCTACAATGAGCAGTTCTTC. This encodes CASSLGEAYNEQFF.

The chain has TRBV18 and TRBJ2-3, with TRBD1 matching 8 bases. Unmatched junction bases numbered 13, after V lost 6 bases and J lost 5 bases. Germline lookup yields CDR1 KGHSH and CDR2 LQKENI. The CDR3 runs to 16 residues. CDR3 DNA sequence: TGTGCCAGCTCGCCCTTGGGACAGGCTTATGTAGATACGCAGTATTTT. Amino acids: CASSPLGQAYVDTQYF.

With respect to this clone: Other nucleotide sequences in the sample specify the same CDR3. The gene calls are TRBV6-5 and TRBJ2-7, with 10 bases identical to TRBD1. CDR1 is MNHEY and CDR2 is SVGAGI in the germline V gene. This CDR3 has 13 amino acids. Trimming at V came to 5 bases and at J to 4 bases, leaving 2 bases not matched to a gene. The CDR3 nucleotides read TGTGCCAGCAGTCGGGACAGGGGTTACGAGCAGTACTTC. As protein: CASSRDRGYEQYF.

The chain employs TRBV18 and TRBJ2-5, with 8 bases that match TRBD1. Germline V CDR1 and CDR2: KGHSH, LQKENI. V gave up 6 bases and J gave up 5 bases; unmatched junction bases: 8. The CDR3 sequence is 14 residues long. The CDR3 region has the DNA TGTGCCAGCTCCACCCAGGGGGCGAGGGAGACCCAGTACTTC. Translation gives CASSTQGARETQYF.

The gene calls are TRBV7-2 and TRBJ2-5; possibly TRBD2 for D (6 bases). Trimming pared 5 bases from V and 5 bases from J, leaving 15 bases between. This CDR3 comprises 14 residues. Germline loops: CDR1 SGHTA, CDR2 FQGNSA. CDR3 sequence reads: CASSKAGGAETQYF. As DNA, the CDR3 is TGTGCCAGCAGCAAAGCGGGTGGAGCGGAGACCCAGTACTTC.

This rearrangement joins TRBV19 to TRBJ2-1; weak D call: TRBD2 (6 bases). Germline V gene lookup returns CDR1 LNHDA and CDR2 SQIVND (reference sequence). This CDR3 has 16 amino acids. The V and J ends lost 0 bases and 0 bases respectively, with 9 bases between them. This CDR3 reads CASSIELGGSYNEQFF. In DNA form, the CDR3 reads TGTGCCAGTAGTATAGAGCTGGGAGGCTCCTACAATGAGCAGTTCTTC.

This chain links TRBV28 with TRBJ2-7; 8 nucleotides agree with TRBD2. Looked up from germline, CDR1 is MDHEN and CDR2 is SYDVKM. Trimming removed 8 bases from V and 5 bases from J; junction bases left unmatched: 8. There are 13 residues in the CDR3. The CDR3 sequence is CASAGGALDEQYF. The CDR3 DNA sequence: TGTGCCAGCGCGGGGGGAGCCTTAGACGAGCAGTACTTC.

CDR3 amino acids: CASSLAWEDIQYF. DNA for the CDR3: TGTGCCAGCAGCTTAGCCTGGGAGGACATTCAGTACTTC. This chain uses TRBV5-6 with TRBJ2-4, with a possible D match to TRBD2 (6 bases). CDR1 is SGHDT and CDR2 is YYEEEE in the germline V gene. Trimming stripped 2 bases from V and 8 bases from J, with 11 bases between. The CDR3 loop spans 13 amino acids.

The chain recombines TRBV5-1 with TRBJ2-3; 8 positions match TRBD1. V lost 4 bases, J lost 0 bases, and 4 bases stayed unmatched. The CDR3 has 15 residues. Germline V gene lookup returns CDR1 SGHRS and CDR2 YFSETQ. Here the CDR3 reads CASSRHRGSTDTQYF. The CDR3 DNA is TGCGCCAGCAGCCGTCACAGGGGGAGCACAGATACGCAGTATTTT.

The gene calls are TRBV4-2 and TRBJ1-5, with unresolved D. The CDR3 covers 17 residues. CDR1 is LGHNA and CDR2 is YNFKEQ in the germline V gene. Deletions cut 0 bases from V and 0 bases from J, with 12 bases between. CDR3 residues: CASSQEKLGSSNQPQHF. The DNA for the CDR3 is TGTGCCAGCAGCCAAGAGAAACTAGGCAGTAGCAATCAGCCCCAGCATTTT.

This chain connects TRBV19 to TRBJ1-5; perhaps TRBD1 as D (5 bases). Per the germline V gene, CDR1 is LNHDA and CDR2 is SQIVND (reference sequence). CDR3 length: 13 amino acids. V gave up 5 bases and J gave up 5 bases, with 10 bases separating them. CDR3 sequence: CASSEQADQPQHF. The CDR3 region has the DNA TGTGCCAGTAGTGAACAGGCCGATCAGCCCCAGCATTTT. Looking up the rest from reference TRBV19 and TRBJ1-5 gives the full variable domain: DGGITQSPKYLFRKEGQNVTLSCEQNLNHDAMYWYRQDPGQGLRLIYYSQIVNDFQKGDIAEGYSVSREKKESFPLTVTSAQKNPTAFYLCASSEQADQPQHFGDGTRLSIL.

This chain connects TRBV7-8 to TRBJ1-2, with D possibly matching TRBD1 (5 bases). The CDR3 runs to 13 residues. Trimming removed 5 bases from V and 7 bases from J, with 14 bases in between. Per the germline V gene, CDR1 is SGHVS and CDR2 is FQNEAQ. CDR3 bases: TGTGCCAGCAGCCCCGGGGGGGTGAGTGGCTACACCTTC. Translating gives CASSPGGVSGYTF.

The chain has TRBV5-4 and TRBJ2-7; 7 bases match TRBD1. Germline CDR1 SGHNT, CDR2 YYREEE (reference sequence). The CDR3 has 15 residues. With V trimmed by 4 bases and J by 6 bases, 13 bases remained unmatched. The CDR3 spells CASSAQGGSEGEQYF. The CDR3 DNA follows: TGTGCCAGCAGCGCTCAAGGGGGCTCAGAAGGCGAGCAGTACTTC.